The 23 T cell receptor beta chains in this list originate from one sample, sequenced in a study of cytomegalovirus exposure and HLA in healthy donors. The PCR ran on 60 Vbeta and 13 Jbeta primers. Profiled with immunoSEQ multiplex PCR; TCRdb holds only in-frame clones, not every one. Among fewer than 150,000 clones listed, around three quarters were seen once. Sequenced material: PBMCs. The source is a man aged 40-50 years in good health and CMV-seronegative.

The chain recombines TRBV27 with TRBJ2-5; TRBD2 aligns across 8 bases. Germline CDR1 reads MNHEY; CDR2 reads SMNVEV (reference sequence). V was clipped by 5 bases and J by 6 bases; unmatched bases: 11. The CDR3 has 15 residues. In DNA form, the CDR3 reads TGTGCCAGCAGTCCCTGGGGGGGACTAGGACAGACCCAGTACTTC. Protein sequence: CASSPWGGLGQTQYF.

The CDR3 region is CAWSWAGGASGELFF. CDR3 coding DNA: TGTGCCTGGAGTTGGGCGGGAGGGGCGTCCGGGGAGCTGTTTTTT. J is TRBJ2-2 and V is TRBV30, with 9 bases matching TRBD2. CDR3 length: 15 amino acids. The junction had 7 bases not matched to a gene; V was cut back by 2 bases and J by 6 bases. The germline V gene encodes CDR1 GTSNPN and CDR2 SVGIG (reference sequence). Supplemented by reference TRBV30 and TRBJ2-2, the full variable domain reads SQTIHQWPATLVQPVGSPLSLECTVEGTSNPNLYWYRQAAGRGLQLLFYSVGIGQISSEVPQNLSASRPQDRQFILSSKKLLLSDSGFYLCAWSWAGGASGELFFGEGSRLTVL.

This clone has just a few counts. V and J are TRBV7-3 and TRBJ2-7, with D tentatively TRBD2 (6 bases). Germline CDR1 SGHTA, CDR2 FQGTGA. There are 12 residues in the CDR3. Between the trimmed V and J ends, which lost 5 bases and 5 bases, there was a span of 10 bases. The CDR3 coding sequence is TGTGCCAGCAGCCCGGCGGGGAACGAGCAGTACTTC. Translating it yields CASSPAGNEQYF.

The gene calls are TRBV6-6 and TRBJ1-5; 7 bases fit TRBD1. The CDR3 loop spans 14 amino acids. The V gene end was trimmed by 4 bases and the J gene end by 5 bases; junction bases not matched to a gene: 5. The germline V gene has CDR1 MNHNY and CDR2 SVGAGI (reference sequence). CDR3 sequence reads: CASSLGTEDQPQHF. The CDR3, as DNA: TGTGCCAGCAGTTTGGGGACAGAGGATCAGCCCCAGCATTTT.

V is TRBV10-3 and J is TRBJ1-6; D is perhaps TRBD1 (5 bases). The germline V gene has CDR1 ENHRY and CDR2 SYGVKD. Trimming pared 5 bases from V and 7 bases from J, leaving 9 bases between. The CDR3 loop spans 13 amino acids. The CDR3, as DNA: TGTGCCATCAGTCAAACAGGAAATTCACCCCTCCACTTT. This sequence encodes CAISQTGNSPLHF.

In its sample, this clone was seen a few times. This chain connects TRBV7-2 to TRBJ2-1; a possible D gene is TRBD2 (6 bases). The V and J ends lost 1 base and 7 bases respectively, with 14 bases between them. This CDR3 has 15 amino acids. Germline CDR1 is SGHTA and CDR2 is FQGNSA. The CDR3 loop is CASSLDGGGVNEQFF. In DNA, the CDR3 is TGTGCCAGCAGCTTAGATGGCGGCGGGGTTAATGAGCAGTTCTTC.

This clone is medium-sized within its sample. This rearrangement joins TRBV27 to TRBJ2-3, with 8 bases that match TRBD1. The V gene end was trimmed by 5 bases and the J gene end by 2 bases; junction bases not matched to a gene: 9. Germline values: CDR1 MNHEY, CDR2 SMNVEV (reference sequence). CDR3 length: 16 amino acids. As DNA, the CDR3 is TGTGCCAGCAGTGCCAAAATGGGACAGGACACAGATACGCAGTATTTT. The encoded protein is CASSAKMGQDTDTQYF.

This chain links TRBV27 with TRBJ1-2, with D possibly TRBD1 on 5 matching bases. The ends were cut back, 2 bases at V and 4 bases at J, with 20 bases in the middle. CDR1 is MNHEY and CDR2 is SMNVEV in the germline V gene (reference sequence). The CDR3 loop spans 17 amino acids. CDR3 in amino acids: CASSLGPPGHKGYGYTF. Written as DNA, the CDR3 is TGTGCCAGCAGTTTAGGGCCTCCTGGACACAAAGGCTATGGCTACACCTTC.

The genes are TRBV5-1 and TRBJ2-7, with a possible D match to TRBD2 (5 bases). This CDR3 contains 14 residues. The germline V gene has CDR1 SGHRS and CDR2 YFSETQ. V lost 0 bases and J lost 2, with 9 bases in between. For the CDR3, the DNA is TGCGCCAGCAGCTTGGGGACGGGAACCTACGAGCAGTACTTC. Translating it yields CASSLGTGTYEQYF.

For the CDR3, the DNA is TGTGCCAGCAGCCGGGGTGGCACTGAAGCTTTCTTT. Amino acids: CASSRGGTEAFF. The chain joins TRBV7-9 to TRBJ1-1; D is undetermined. This CDR3 has 12 amino acids. The V gene lost 5 bases and the J gene lost 4 bases, with 8 bases spanning the gap. In germline, CDR1 is SEHNR, CDR2 FQNEAQ (reference sequence).

V usage is TRBV5-8 and J usage is TRBJ2-3; 10 bases are shared with TRBD1. In germline, CDR1 is SGHTS, CDR2 YDEGEE. Trimming at V came to 2 bases and at J to 6 bases, leaving 6 bases not matched to a gene. The CDR3 has 15 amino acids. The CDR3 bases are TGTGCCAGCAGCTTTAGGGGGACAGGGGCCGATACGCAGTATTTT. Its translation: CASSFRGTGADTQYF. Looking up the rest from reference TRBV5-8 and TRBJ2-3 gives the full variable domain: EAGVTQSPTHLIKTRGQQATLRCSPISGHTSVYWYQQALGLGLQFLLWYDEGEERNRGNFPPRFSGRQFPNYSSELNVNALELEDSALYLCASSFRGTGADTQYFGPGTRLTVL.

The chain has TRBV4-1 and TRBJ2-7; 11 bases are shared with TRBD1. The germline CDR1 and CDR2 sequences are MGHRA and YSYEKL. J was trimmed by 5 bases and V by 11 bases; bases with no gene match: 8. The CDR3 sequence is 13 residues long. CDR3 residues: CAASGTGGDEQYF. The CDR3 bases are TGCGCCGCCTCCGGGACAGGGGGGGACGAGCAGTACTTC.

The chain is built from TRBV7-9 and TRBJ2-2, with 10 bases aligning to TRBD1. Per the germline V gene, CDR1 is SEHNR and CDR2 is FQNEAQ (reference sequence). CDR3 size: 16 residues. Losses at the gene ends were 5 bases for V and 6 bases for J; bases not matched to a gene: 9. CDR3 nucleotide sequence: TGTGCCAGCAGCCCACCGACAGGGGGCTATTCCGGGGAGCTGTTTTTT. This translates into CASSPPTGGYSGELFF.

J is TRBJ1-2 and V is TRBV6-5; D remains unclear. Germline assignment: CDR1 MNHEY and CDR2 SVGAGI. The CDR3 contains 12 residues. Trimming took 6 bases from V and 4 from J, leaving 9 bases between them. The CDR3 here is CASRVNGYGYTF. The CDR3 region has the DNA TGTGCCAGCAGGGTGAACGGCTATGGCTACACCTTC.

The gene calls are TRBV21-1 and TRBJ1-2. TRBV21-1 is listed as a pseudogene. The CDR3 length is 15 residues. As DNA, the CDR3 is TGTGCCAGCAGCAAAAACCCCGGTTCTAACTATGGCTACACCTTC. Protein product: CASSKNPGSNYGYTF.

The chain has TRBV7-8 and TRBJ1-5; 7 positions agree with TRBD1. The J segment lost 0 bases and the V segment lost 6 bases, leaving 5 bases of the junction unmatched. Per germline, CDR1 SGHVS and CDR2 FQNEAQ. This CDR3 has 15 residues. The CDR3 loop is CASSGTAHSNQPQHF. In nucleotides, the CDR3 is TGTGCCAGCAGTGGGACAGCCCATAGCAATCAGCCCCAGCATTTT. Supplemented by reference TRBV7-8 and TRBJ1-5, the full variable domain reads GAGVSQSPRYKVAKRGQDVALRCDPISGHVSLFWYQQALGQGPEFLTYFQNEAQLDKSGLPSDRFFAERPEGSVSTLKIQRTQQEDSAVYLCASSGTAHSNQPQHFGDGTRLSIL.

The chain employs TRBV30 and TRBJ1-6; D is undetermined. This CDR3 contains 16 residues. Germline-derived CDR1 and CDR2 are GTSNPN and SVGIG (reference sequence). V gave up 0 bases and J gave up 0 bases, with 9 bases separating them. The CDR3 nucleotides read TGTGCCTGGAGTGTACGCGGCTCCTCCTATAATTCACCCCTCCACTTT. Translation gives CAWSVRGSSYNSPLHF.

V is TRBV21-1 and J is TRBJ2-5; no DNA check was done on the table's D call, TRBD1. TRBV21-1 constitutes a pseudogene. The CDR3 runs 15 residues. CDR3 sequence reads: CASSKGRDSQETQYF. CDR3 nucleotides: TGTGCCAGCAGCAAAGGACGGGACAGCCAAGAGACCCAGTACTTC.

This clone was recorded a few times. V gene TRBV9 combines with J gene TRBJ2-7; D is perhaps TRBD2 (6 bases). Trimming left V 0 bases short and J 6 bases short, with 10 bases between. The CDR3 is made up of 13 amino acids. CDR1 and CDR2 from the germline V gene are SGDLS and YYNGEE. The CDR3, as DNA: TGTGCCAGCAGCGTAGATGGGGGGTCCGAGCAGTACTTC. As protein: CASSVDGGSEQYF.

The chain combines TRBV28 with TRBJ2-1; 7 bases are shared with TRBD1. J gave up 2 bases and V 6 bases, and 7 bases lay outside the gene matches. Per the germline V gene, CDR1 is MDHEN and CDR2 is SYDVKM. The CDR3 runs to 15 residues. The CDR3 region is CASSLGQTTYNEQFF. The DNA for the CDR3 is TGTGCCAGCAGCCTGGGACAGACAACCTACAATGAGCAGTTCTTC.

Turning to this clone: At one end the junction does not follow the germline gene, possibly because of a read error. The chain joins TRBV6-6 to TRBJ1-1; 9 positions agree with TRBD1. The CDR3 loop spans 14 amino acids. Per the germline V gene, CDR1 is MNHNY and CDR2 is SVGAGI (reference sequence). In DNA form, the CDR3 reads TGTGCCAGCACCAGGGGGACAGGGAACCCTGAAGCTTTCTTT. Its protein product is CASTRGTGNPEAFF.

This clone was counted only a few times. The chain carries TRBV5-6 and TRBJ2-7, with TRBD1 identical over 9 bases. The CDR3 contains 14 residues. Losses at the gene ends were 0 bases for V and 5 bases for J; bases not matched to a gene: 3. The germline V gene encodes CDR1 SGHDT and CDR2 YYEEEE. CDR3 protein: CASSLGGQGNEQYF. CDR3 DNA: TGTGCCAGCAGCTTGGGGGGACAGGGAAACGAGCAGTACTTC. Supplemented by reference TRBV5-6 and TRBJ2-7, the full variable domain reads DAGVTQSPTHLIKTRGQQVTLRCSPKSGHDTVSWYQQALGQGPQFIFQYYEEEERQRGNFPDRFSGHQFPNYSSELNVNALLLGDSALYLCASSLGGQGNEQYFGPGTRLTVT.

The rearrangement links TRBV27 to TRBJ1-5; 8 nucleotides line up with TRBD1. Germline V gene data show CDR1 as MNHEY and CDR2 as SMNVEV (reference sequence). The CDR3 runs 16 residues. V lost 5 bases and J lost 6; bases outside the gene matches: 12. CDR3 sequence (DNA): TGTGCCAGCAGTCCCCAGGGGACAGGTTTGTTTCAGCCCCAGCATTTT. Its translation: CASSPQGTGLFQPQHF.